This TCR beta chain was retrieved from a study of vaccination and CD4 T cells after COVID-19. Treatment reported: approximately 9-day PBMC culture with coronavirus spike peptide pools or control peptides (ViraFEST assay). An Oncomine TCR Beta short-read assay was used to sequence the DNA from cultured CD4+ T cells. TCRdb re-called the PCR reads with MiXCR, one entry per CDR3 protein. The sample includes about 17,000 distinct CDR3 sequences, approximately 45% of them seen just once. Concerning this clonotype itself: Its antigen is unidentified.

General observations from the study: Spike mono-reactivity applied to 304 of 307 vaccine-specific clones detected in convalescent patients.

This TCR was recovered from a human donor who had recovered from COVID-19. Specimen: CD4+ T cells from blood, cultured in vitro, collected before SARS-CoV-2 vaccination.

CDR3 nucleotide sequence: TGTGCCAGTAGTATAGGTAGCCAGCCTGATCAGCCCCAGCATTTT. This codes for CASSIGSQPDQPQHF. The chain links TRBV19 to TRBJ1-5, with D unclear. This CDR3 has 15 amino acids. CDR1 and CDR2 from the germline V gene are LNHDA and SQIVND (reference sequence). V was clipped by 1 base and J by 5 bases, with 12 bases between them.